A selection of T cell receptor beta chains follows, all from one sample in a study of T cells in Graves' hyperthyroidism and ophthalmopathy. TCRdb used MiXCR to reprocess the multiplex PCR reads, holding one entry per CDR3 protein. The sample includes around 350,000 distinct CDR3 sequences, 19% of them seen just once. The material sequenced was blood. The receptors were gathered from a woman younger than 30 with Graves' hyperthyroidism. Each CDR3 is given with its conserved first and last residue. A D gene is named only where the DNA matches it firmly. The listing skips clone size in some rows; elsewhere it reads once, few, many or a size class.

V gene,D gene,clone size,J gene,CDR3 protein,CDR3 DNA
TRBV6-1,TRBD1,once,TRBJ1-2,CASSPGQFNYGYTF,TGTGCCAGCAGTCCGGGACAGTTTAACTATGGCTACACCTTC
TRBV18,TRBD1,many,TRBJ1-2,CASSPGTGIVYGYTF,TGTGCCAGCTCACCAGGGACAGGAATCGTCTATGGCTACACCTTC
TRBV6-2/TRBV6-3,-,many,TRBJ1-2,CASSAAMGYTF,TGTGCCAGCAGTGCCGCGATGGGCTACACCTTC
TRBV5-1,-,many,TRBJ1-1,CASSLESNTEAFF,TGCGCCAGCAGCTTGGAGTCCAACACTGAAGCTTTCTTT
TRBV19,-,many,TRBJ1-1,CASSIERGGTEAFF,TGTGCCAGTAGTATAGAACGGGGTGGCACTGAAGCTTTCTTT
TRBV6-5,-,many,TRBJ1-2,CASTPDRFNYGYTF,TGTGCCAGCACCCCCGACAGATTTAACTATGGCTACACCTTC
TRBV3-1,TRBD1,few,TRBJ1-2,CASTSNKLQGDGYTF,TGTGCCAGCACCTCCAATAAGCTCCAGGGGGATGGCTACACCTTC
TRBV4-1,-,few,TRBJ1-5,CASSQDWQNNQPQHF,TGCGCCAGCAGCCAAGATTGGCAGAACAATCAGCCCCAGCATTTT
TRBV7-3,-,-,TRBJ2-5,CASSPGPHFQETQYF,TGTGCCAGCAGCCCCGGGCCACACTTCCAAGAGACCCAGTACTTC
TRBV2,-,many,TRBJ2-6,CARARDSGANVLTF,TGTGCCCGTGCTCGGGACTCTGGGGCCAACGTCCTGACTTTC
TRBV12-3/TRBV12-4,-,many,TRBJ1-5,CASSLYRTINQPQHF,TGTGCCAGCAGTTTATACAGGACAATCAATCAGCCCCAGCATTTT
TRBV6-2/TRBV6-3,-,-,TRBJ2-2,CASRIANTGELFF,TGTGCCAGTAGGATTGCTAACACCGGGGAGCTGTTTTTT
TRBV18,-,many,TRBJ1-5,CASSPLKGGNQPQHF,TGTGCCAGCTCACCCCTGAAGGGAGGCAATCAGCCCCAGCATTTT
TRBV10-3,TRBD1,many,TRBJ2-7,CAISSGTDYEQYF,TGTGCCATCAGTTCCGGGACAGACTACGAGCAGTACTTC
TRBV5-1,-,many,TRBJ2-4,CASSPRTGDIQYF,TGCGCCAGCAGCCCTCGGACCGGGGACATTCAGTACTTC
TRBV6-5,-,many,TRBJ1-2,CASRTGEVGYTF,TGTGCCAGCAGGACAGGTGAAGTTGGCTACACCTTC
TRBV12-5,TRBD2,-,TRBJ2-7,CASGLVLSGGSYEQYF,TGTGCTAGTGGTTTGGTACTTAGCGGGGGGTCTTACGAGCAGTACTTC
TRBV24-1,TRBD1,many,TRBJ1-1,CATSETGGNTEAFF,TGTGCCACCAGTGAGACAGGGGGGAACACTGAAGCTTTCTTT
TRBV2,-,many,TRBJ1-2,CASRGSGYTF,TGTGCCAGCCGAGGGTCTGGCTACACCTTC
TRBV30,TRBD1,many,TRBJ2-6,CACLGTGSGANVLTF,TGTGCCTGTTTAGGGACAGGCTCTGGGGCCAACGTCCTGACTTTC
TRBV6-1,-,many,TRBJ1-5,CASSENSYSNQPQHF,TGTGCCAGCAGTGAAAACAGCTATAGCAATCAGCCCCAGCATTTT
TRBV6-1,-,many,TRBJ2-2,CASSVVRTGELFF,TGTGCCAGCAGTGTAGTGAGGACCGGGGAGCTGTTTTTT
TRBV7-3,-,many,TRBJ1-2,CASSADMHYGYTF,TGTGCCAGCAGCGCGGACATGCACTATGGCTACACCTTC
TRBV18,TRBD1,-,TRBJ1-5,CASSPQTGDSNQPQHF,TGTGCCAGCTCACCACAGACAGGGGACTCCAATCAGCCCCAGCATTTT